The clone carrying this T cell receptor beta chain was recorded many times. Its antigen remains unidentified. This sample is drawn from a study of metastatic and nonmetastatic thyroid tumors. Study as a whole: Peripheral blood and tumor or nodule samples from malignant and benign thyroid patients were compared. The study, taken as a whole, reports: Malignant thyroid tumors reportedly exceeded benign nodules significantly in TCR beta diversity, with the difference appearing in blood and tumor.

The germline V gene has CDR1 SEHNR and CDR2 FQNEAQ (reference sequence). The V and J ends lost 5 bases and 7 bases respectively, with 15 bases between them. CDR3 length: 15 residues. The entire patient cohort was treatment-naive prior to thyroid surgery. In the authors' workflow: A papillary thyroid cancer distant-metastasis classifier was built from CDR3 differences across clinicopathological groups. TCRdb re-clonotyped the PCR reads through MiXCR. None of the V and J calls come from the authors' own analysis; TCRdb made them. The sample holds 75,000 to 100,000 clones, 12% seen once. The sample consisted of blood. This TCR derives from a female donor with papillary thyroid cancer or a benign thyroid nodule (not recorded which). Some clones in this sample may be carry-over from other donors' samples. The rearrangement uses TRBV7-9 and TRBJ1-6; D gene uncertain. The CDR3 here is CASSPVGTLNSPLHF. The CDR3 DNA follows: TGTGCCAGCAGCCCGGTCGGCACCCTAAATTCACCCCTCCACTTT.